Each of the 10 T cell receptor beta chains below was sequenced from the same sample in a study of T cells in Graves' hyperthyroidism and ophthalmopathy. RNA transcripts were the template for amplifying TCR beta CDR3 regions. Carried out on the TCR CDR3, a first-round RT-PCR used the HTBI primer set. TCRdb re-called the multiplex PCR reads through MiXCR, storing one row per CDR3 protein. Of about 560,000 distinct CDR3 sequences detected, 16% appear once; the ten largest clones hold 18%. The sequencing input was blood. Receptors originate from a woman under 30 with Graves' hyperthyroidism.

This clonotype has at least ten counts. The chain combines TRBV2 with TRBJ1-1; 7 positions match TRBD1. CDR1 SNHLY and CDR2 FYNNEI come from the germline V gene. The J segment lost 4 bases and the V segment lost 6 bases, leaving 14 bases of the junction unmatched. The CDR3 extends over 16 amino acids. The CDR3 reads CASRPLDRARGTEAFF. The CDR3 DNA sequence: TGTGCCAGCAGACCTCTCGACAGGGCTAGGGGCACTGAAGCTTTCTTT.

This clonotype was recorded at least ten times. The rearrangement uses TRBV28 and TRBJ2-5, with 12 positions matching TRBD2. Germline V gene sequence: CDR1 MDHEN, CDR2 SYDVKM. V lost 7 bases to trimming and J lost 5 bases; unmatched junction nucleotides: 11. This CDR3 spans 16 amino acids. As DNA, the CDR3 is TGTGCCAGCATCGCTAGCGGGAGGGTCAGTTCGGAGACCCAGTACTTC. Translating it yields CASIASGRVSSETQYF.

This clonotype was seen repeatedly, ten times or more. DNA for the CDR3: TGTGCCAGCAGGATTCAGGGCGGCACTGAAGCTTTCTTT. Its protein product is CASRIQGGTEAFF. V is TRBV28 and J is TRBJ1-1; D may be TRBD1 (5 bases). V was shortened by 6 bases and J by 4 bases, with 12 bases between the two germline ends. The CDR3 covers 13 residues. Germline V lookup: CDR1 MDHEN, CDR2 SYDVKM.

The V call is TRBV27, the J call TRBJ2-1, with 8 bases matching TRBD2. CDR1 is MNHEY and CDR2 is SMNVEV in the germline V gene (reference sequence). The CDR3 covers 16 residues. Losses at the gene ends were 2 bases for V and 4 bases for J; bases not matched to a gene: 7. The CDR3 nucleotides are TGTGCCAGCAGTTTAGTGGCGGGGGGACCGTACAATGAGCAGTTCTTC. Translating it yields CASSLVAGGPYNEQFF.

J is TRBJ1-5 and V is TRBV19; TRBD1 agrees at 9 bases. This CDR3 is 14 amino acids long. With 6 bases clipped from V and 5 bases from J, the junction kept 5 bases outside the gene matches. CDR1 LNHDA and CDR2 SQIVND come from the germline V gene (reference sequence). The DNA of the CDR3 is TGTGCCAGTAGGGAGACAGGGGGTTATCAGCCCCAGCATTTT. Translation gives CASRETGGYQPQHF.

In this sample, this clonotype turned up many times. The gene calls are TRBV5-1 and TRBJ2-7; 8 positions match TRBD2. With 4 bases clipped from V and 3 bases from J, the junction kept 15 bases outside the gene matches. Germline values: CDR1 SGHRS, CDR2 YFSETQ. The CDR3 consists of 17 residues. CDR3 protein: CASSGSGSEVFVYEQYF. The DNA of the CDR3 is TGCGCCAGCAGCGGAAGCGGGAGTGAGGTTTTTGTCTACGAGCAGTACTTC.

This chain uses TRBV14 with TRBJ2-3; D gene ambiguous. The CDR3 is made up of 15 amino acids. Germline loops: CDR1 SGHDN, CDR2 FVKESK. V was cut by 0 bases and J by 1 base, with 8 bases left in between. This CDR3 reads CASSQEDSRTDTQYF. The CDR3 DNA reads TGTGCCAGCAGCCAAGAAGACTCCCGCACAGATACGCAGTATTTT. Full variable domain (rest looked up from reference TRBV14 and TRBJ2-3): EAGVTQFPSHSVIEKGQTVTLRCDPISGHDNLYWYRRVMGKEIKFLLHFVKESKQDESGMPNNRFLAERTGGTYSTLKVQPAELEDSGVYFCASSQEDSRTDTQYFGPGTRLTVL.

This clonotype has a single count. The chain carries TRBV11-3 and TRBJ2-7; 9 positions agree with TRBD1. The V gene's germline CDR1 is SGHNT and CDR2 YENEEA. The length of the CDR3 is 14 residues. J lost 7 bases, V lost 7 bases, and 11 bases had no gene match. The CDR3: CASNFSQGAEEQYF. CDR3 bases: TGTGCCAGCAACTTCTCACAGGGGGCTGAGGAGCAGTACTTC.

There are many counts of this clonotype. V usage is TRBV10-1 and J usage is TRBJ2-7; TRBD1 aligns across 7 bases. Unmatched junction bases numbered 9, after V lost 2 bases and J lost 2 bases. The CDR3 loop spans 16 amino acids. CDR1 and CDR2 (germline): WNHNN, SYGVQD (reference sequence). CDR3 DNA: TGCGCCAGCAGTGAGGTTGGGACAGAGAAACCCTACGAGCAGTACTTC. Its translation is CASSEVGTEKPYEQYF.

This clonotype was observed at least ten times. The chain is built from TRBV2 and TRBJ1-3; the match to TRBD1 covers 7 bases. The CDR3 is 14 residues long. Germline lookup yields CDR1 SNHLY and CDR2 FYNNEI. V shed 7 bases and J 9 bases; nucleotides not matched to a gene: 12. The CDR3 bases are TGTGCCAGCAACTACAGGGGCCTCGGTAGCACCATATATTTT. Translating it yields CASNYRGLGSTIYF.